Below are 18 T cell receptor beta chains sequenced from a single sample in a study of response to subunit inactivated influenza vaccine. One entry per CDR3 protein results from TCRdb running MiXCR on the RT-PCR reads. The sample consists of 610,000 or so distinct CDR3 sequences, roughly 15% of them appearing once. The sequenced sample was PBMCs from blood, obtained about 11 days after vaccination. The receptors shown here come from a man aged 45-65 years who received an inactivated influenza vaccine.

The J gene is TRBJ1-1, the V gene TRBV20-1; D is perhaps TRBD1 (5 bases). Looked up from germline, CDR1 is DFQATT and CDR2 is SNEGSKA (reference sequence). The germline V and J ends were trimmed by 3 bases and 4 bases, with 9 bases remaining between them. The CDR3 spans 12 residues. DNA for the CDR3: TGCAGTGCTAGGCGACAGTCCACTGAAGCTTTCTTT. Amino acid sequence: CSARRQSTEAFF.

The chain recombines TRBV6-1 with TRBJ1-4; D is possibly TRBD1 (6 bases). Looked up from germline, CDR1 is MNHNS and CDR2 is SASEGT. V was cut by 3 bases and J by 10 bases, with 9 bases left in between. There are 12 residues in the CDR3. CDR3 loop: CASSDEGGKLFF. The CDR3 DNA follows: TGTGCCAGCAGTGATGAGGGGGGAAAACTGTTTTTT.

This clonotype was observed a handful of times. The chain uses TRBV18 and TRBJ1-1; 7 bases match TRBD1. The V and J ends lost 3 bases and 9 bases, in that order; junction bases with no gene match: 4. The CDR3 consists of 12 residues. Germline CDR1 reads KGHSH; CDR2 reads LQKENI. For the CDR3, the DNA is TGTGCCAGCTCACCTGGGACAGCCAAAGCTTTCTTT. It codes for CASSPGTAKAFF.

The chain uses TRBV7-2 and TRBJ2-2; 7 bases are a match to TRBD2. The ends lost 2 bases at V and 3 bases at J; junction bases unmatched: 9. Germline V gene data show CDR1 as SGHTA and CDR2 as FQGNSA. The CDR3 is 17 amino acids. The CDR3 nucleotides read TGTGCCAGCAGCTTACGGGCGGGAGCATCCGACACCGGGGAGCTGTTTTTT. Its protein product is CASSLRAGASDTGELFF. Full variable domain (remainder filled in from reference TRBV7-2 and TRBJ2-2): GAGVSQSPSNKVTEKGKDVELRCDPISGHTALYWYRQSLGQGLEFLIYFQGNSAPDKSGLPSDRFSAERTGGSVSTLTIQRTQQEDSAVYLCASSLRAGASDTGELFFGEGSRLTVL.

The table lists this clonotype with a few counts. The chain carries TRBV7-8 and TRBJ2-2; 14 positions agree with TRBD2. J gave up 3 bases and V 2 bases, and 5 bases lay outside the gene matches. In germline, CDR1 is SGHVS, CDR2 FQNEAQ. CDR3 size: 18 residues. CDR3 sequence reads: CASSLRLAGGPDTGELFF. CDR3 coding DNA: TGTGCCAGCAGCTTAAGACTAGCGGGAGGGCCGGACACCGGGGAGCTGTTTTTT.

Only a few counts were recorded for this clonotype. V usage is TRBV20-1 and J usage is TRBJ2-5; TRBD2 might be the D (6 bases). Trimming removed 5 bases at V and 5 bases at J, with 18 bases between. Germline CDR1 and CDR2: DFQATT and SNEGSKA (reference sequence). The CDR3 consists of 14 residues. This chain's CDR3 is CSADPWRAGETQYF. The CDR3 nucleotides are TGCAGTGCTGACCCCTGGAGGGCCGGGGAGACCCAGTACTTC.

This clonotype was detected only a few times. The chain combines TRBV5-1 with TRBJ2-7, with D unresolved. CDR1 SGHRS and CDR2 YFSETQ come from the germline V gene. The CDR3 spans 14 residues. Deletions cut 4 bases from V and 2 bases from J, with 13 bases between. The CDR3 here is CASSTGIGAYEQYF. CDR3 in DNA: TGCGCCAGCAGCACGGGTATTGGAGCCTACGAGCAGTACTTC.

The chain has TRBV30 and TRBJ1-6, with a tentative D call TRBD1 (5 bases). This CDR3 is built from 13 residues. Germline V CDR1 and CDR2: GTSNPN, SVGIG (reference sequence). V gave up 3 bases and J gave up 9 bases, with 12 bases separating them. DNA of the CDR3: TGTGCCTGGAGGGAAACAGGACTTTCACCCCTCCACTTT. This sequence encodes CAWRETGLSPLHF.

The V call is TRBV7-8, the J call TRBJ2-5; D is perhaps TRBD1 or TRBD2 (5 bases each). This CDR3 spans 17 amino acids. CDR1 is SGHVS and CDR2 is FQNEAQ in the germline V gene. Trimming shortened V by 3 bases and J by 1 base, and 18 bases separated the two germline ends. The CDR3 here is CASSFLAPGSIQETQYF. The CDR3 region has the DNA TGTGCCAGCAGCTTCCTTGCCCCAGGGAGCATCCAAGAGACCCAGTACTTC.

The chain has TRBV2 and TRBJ1-3; tentative D call: TRBD1 (5 bases). The CDR3 has 13 amino acids. V dropped 6 bases and J dropped 2 bases, with 8 bases sitting between them. CDR1 and CDR2 (germline): SNHLY, FYNNEI. CDR3 in amino acids: CASREDTGNTIYF. For the CDR3, the DNA is TGTGCCAGCAGAGAGGACACTGGAAACACCATATATTTT.

Here the CDR3 reads CASSWTMLAGAPRVSDTQYF. The CDR3 DNA sequence: TGCGCCAGCAGCTGGACGATGCTAGCGGGAGCCCCGCGGGTGTCAGATACGCAGTATTTT. The chain is built from TRBV5-1 and TRBJ2-3; the match to TRBD2 covers 10 bases. The V gene's germline CDR1 is SGHRS and CDR2 YFSETQ. This CDR3 region has 20 residues. V lost 3 bases to trimming and J lost 4 bases; unmatched junction nucleotides: 20.

This clonotype appeared a few times. J is TRBJ2-3 and V is TRBV30, with D possibly TRBD1 on 5 matching bases. V was cut by 2 bases and J by 2 bases, with 17 bases left in between. The CDR3 length is 16 residues. Looked up from germline, CDR1 is GTSNPN and CDR2 is SVGIG (reference sequence). CDR3 sequence reads: CAWSRSSTVVTDTQYF. DNA of the CDR3: TGTGCCTGGAGTCGCAGCTCGACAGTAGTCACAGATACGCAGTATTTT.

The table lists this clonotype with many counts. This chain links TRBV30 with TRBJ2-2; D perhaps matches TRBD1 (7 bases). There are 15 residues in the CDR3. Per germline, CDR1 GTSNPN and CDR2 SVGIG (reference sequence). The V gene lost 2 bases and the J gene lost 3 bases, with 13 bases spanning the gap. The CDR3 loop is CAWSRRDSDTGELFF. For the CDR3, the DNA is TGTGCCTGGAGTCGGCGGGACAGCGACACCGGGGAGCTGTTTTTT.

This clonotype was seen a few times. The chain has TRBV5-1 and TRBJ2-5, with 8 positions matching TRBD2. Unmatched junction bases numbered 8, after V lost 3 bases and J lost 4 bases. CDR3 length: 15 residues. CDR1 and CDR2 (germline): SGHRS, YFSETQ. Written as DNA, the CDR3 is TGCGCCAGCAGCTCCGGACTAGCTGGTGGAGAGACCCAGTACTTC. It encodes CASSSGLAGGETQYF.

The chain combines TRBV28 with TRBJ2-5, with TRBD2 matching over 11 bases. CDR1 MDHEN and CDR2 SYDVKM come from the germline V gene. The CDR3 extends over 16 amino acids. J was trimmed by 5 bases and V by 7 bases; bases with no gene match: 12. In DNA, the CDR3 is TGTGCCAGCACCCCCTCTTTAGCGGGGGGGAGCGAGACCCAGTACTTC. As protein: CASTPSLAGGSETQYF.

The V gene is TRBV5-1, the J gene TRBJ2-7, with 9 nucleotides matching TRBD1. Germline-derived CDR1 and CDR2 are SGHRS and YFSETQ. V shed 0 bases, J shed 5 bases, and the junction held 6 bases outside the gene matches. The CDR3 totals 15 residues. CDR3 bases: TGCGCCAGCAGCTTGGACGGGACAGGGTCGGACGAGCAGTACTTC. Its protein product is CASSLDGTGSDEQYF.

This clonotype was observed a handful of times. The V and J genes are TRBV11-1 and TRBJ2-4; 7 bases match TRBD1. Germline trimming cut 1 base from V and 0 bases from J; bases unmatched to any gene: 9. The CDR3 loop spans 18 amino acids. Germline V gene data show CDR1 as SGHAT and CDR2 as FQDESV (reference sequence). The CDR3, as DNA: TGTGCCAGCAGCTTAGGTACAGGGGCGCGGACAGCCAAAAACATTCAGTACTTC. This codes for CASSLGTGARTAKNIQYF.

There are a few counts of this clonotype. J is TRBJ2-5 and V is TRBV7-8; tentative D call: TRBD1 (6 bases). The CDR3 runs to 17 residues. The germline V gene encodes CDR1 SGHVS and CDR2 FQNEAQ. Trimming stripped 0 bases from V and 1 base from J, with 15 bases between. The CDR3 loop is CASSLATAGVSQETQYF. CDR3 coding DNA: TGTGCCAGCAGCTTAGCAACGGCAGGGGTCTCCCAAGAGACCCAGTACTTC.